Listed here are 17 T cell receptor beta chains from one sample, sequenced in a study of T-cell reconstitution after alpha-beta-depleted transplantation in children. The authors prepared the TCRbeta library with unique molecular identifiers. TCRdb processed the PCR reads anew with MiXCR; each CDR3 protein has one entry. The table shows hundreds of thousands of distinct CDR3 sequences, with approximately 14% occurring only once. Source: PBMCs, taken before TCRalphabeta/CD19-depleted stem cell transplant. The receptors were sampled from a girl aged 2 to 9 with congenital amegakaryocytic thrombocytopenia, due to receive a stem cell transplant.

This clonotype was picked up a small number of times. The chain employs TRBV29-1 and TRBJ1-2; maybe TRBD1 (6 bases). This CDR3 has 11 residues. The V and J ends lost 4 bases and 8 bases respectively, with 11 bases between them. Germline CDR1 and CDR2: SQVTM and ANQGSEA. The CDR3: CSVGAGEGYTF. The CDR3 bases are TGCAGCGTTGGAGCAGGGGAAGGCTACACCTTC.

The CDR3 DNA sequence: TGTGCCAGCAGCTTAATAGCGGCGTCCTTCTACGAGCAGTACTTC. Residues: CASSLIAASFYEQYF. This rearrangement joins TRBV7-6 to TRBJ2-7; possibly TRBD2 for D (6 bases). Germline CDR1 is SGHVS and CDR2 is FNYEAQ. V was trimmed by 2 bases and J by 3 bases, leaving 14 bases between them. The length of the CDR3 is 15 residues.

V is TRBV5-1 and J is TRBJ1-6, with D maybe TRBD1 (6 bases). V lost 4 bases and J 7 bases, leaving 24 bases between the germline ends. CDR3 length: 18 amino acids. Germline V gene sequence: CDR1 SGHRS, CDR2 YFSETQ. DNA for the CDR3: TGCGCCAGCAGCCTTCCCAAAACAGGGACATTCGGCAATTCACCCCTCCACTTT. Translating it yields CASSLPKTGTFGNSPLHF.

With respect to this clonotype: This clone may be a read error of a much larger clone one base away. The V gene is TRBV20-1, the J gene TRBJ2-1, with 8 bases identical to TRBD1. Germline lookup yields CDR1 DFQATT and CDR2 SNEGSKA (reference sequence). The CDR3 length is 15 residues. CDR3 coding DNA: TGCAGTGCTAGAGATCAGGGGGCGGTAAGGGATGAGCAGTCCTTC. Protein product: CSARDQGAVRDEQSF.

The genes are TRBV14 and TRBJ2-7; possibly TRBD2 for D (5 bases). The ends were cut back, 0 bases at V and 5 bases at J, with 11 bases in the middle. Germline CDR1 reads SGHDN; CDR2 reads FVKESK. The CDR3 sequence is 14 residues long. CDR3 bases: TGTGCCAGCAGCCAAGATTGCGGGTCCCACGAGCAGTACTTC. Translation gives CASSQDCGSHEQYF.

The table lists this clonotype with a few counts. Its ends do not fully match the called genes, so a read error is possible. This chain connects TRBV12-3 or TRBV12-4 to TRBJ2-7; TRBD1 matches at 8 bases. CDR3 size: 13 residues. CDR3: CASSLAPVQGAVF. The CDR3 DNA reads as TGTGCCAGCAGTTTAGCGCCGGTGCAGGGGGCAGTCTTC.

In this sample, this clonotype turned up a few times. V usage is TRBV6-1 and J usage is TRBJ2-1; no firm D call. Germline CDR1 reads MNHNS; CDR2 reads SASEGT. The CDR3 spans 16 residues. Between the trimmed V and J ends, which lost 6 bases and 2 bases, there was a span of 17 bases. The CDR3 nucleotides are TGTGCCAGCAGCCTGACATGGAGTTTAACCTACAATGAGCAGTTCTTC. Encoded protein: CASSLTWSLTYNEQFF.

This clonotype was seen a few times. The chain has TRBV25-1 and TRBJ1-2; D ambiguous. The CDR3 contains 17 residues. Trimming stripped 4 bases from V and 1 base from J, with 19 bases between. Germline V gene data show CDR1 as MGHDK and CDR2 as SYGVNS. The CDR3 DNA sequence: TGTGCCAGCAGTGGGTTTTTTAAAGGGTCGGTTAACTATGGCTACACCTTC. Encoded protein: CASSGFFKGSVNYGYTF.

Only a few counts were recorded for this clonotype. J is TRBJ2-1 and V is TRBV15, with D perhaps TRBD2 (5 bases). The CDR3 length is 18 residues. Germline-derived CDR1 and CDR2 are LNHNV and YYDKDF (reference sequence). The V end was cut by 5 bases, the J end by 0 bases, with 20 bases between. Here the CDR3 DNA reads TGTGCCACCAGCTCCCTGGGTAGCGAGAAGAGCTCCTACAATGAGCAGTTCTTC. Amino acids: CATSSLGSEKSSYNEQFF. The variable domain in full, completed from reference TRBV15 and TRBJ2-1, reads DAMVIQNPRYQVTQFGKPVTLSCSQTLNHNVMYWYQQKSSQAPKLLFHYYDKDFNNEADTPDNFQSRRPNTSFCFLDIRSPGLGDTAMYLCATSSLGSEKSSYNEQFFGPGTRLTVL.

There are many counts of this clonotype. V and J are TRBV20-1 and TRBJ2-1; D ambiguous. Looked up from germline, CDR1 is DFQATT and CDR2 is SNEGSKA (reference sequence). Trimming removed 3 bases from V and 7 bases from J, with 10 bases in between. There are 12 residues in the CDR3. For the CDR3, the DNA is TGCAGTGCTAGTCCGTGGGGTAATGAGCAGTTCTTC. It translates to CSASPWGNEQFF.

This clonotype appeared a few times. The V call is TRBV19, the J call TRBJ2-1; 9 nucleotides agree with TRBD2. There are 18 residues in the CDR3. Trimming cost V 1 base and J 8 bases; bases outside gene matches: 15. Germline V gene sequence: CDR1 LNHDA, CDR2 SQIVND (reference sequence). DNA of the CDR3: TGTGCCAGTAGTATAGGGGGTAGCGGGAGTATCCTAGGGTATGAGCAGTTCTTC. Amino acids: CASSIGGSGSILGYEQFF.

This clonotype appeared many times. The genes are TRBV7-2 and TRBJ2-1; 13 positions agree with TRBD2. Germline V gives CDR1 SGHTA, CDR2 FQGNSA. Trimming took 11 bases from V and 9 from J; bases not matched to a gene: 19. The CDR3 runs 17 residues. The CDR3 nucleotides are TGTGCCCGCGAAGGTAGTAGAGGACTAGCGGGAGTGGGTGAGCAGTTCTTC. Its protein is CAREGSRGLAGVGEQFF.

This clonotype was detected many times. This chain uses TRBV12-3 or TRBV12-4 with TRBJ2-7; the D gene is possibly TRBD2 (6 bases). V gave up 10 bases and J gave up 3 bases, with 19 bases separating them. This CDR3 has 14 residues. CDR3 bases: TGTGCCACCAGACCCACGGGGGTATACTACGAGCAGTACTTC. Amino acid sequence: CATRPTGVYYEQYF.

This clonotype occurred a few times. This chain uses TRBV12-3 or TRBV12-4 with TRBJ1-5, with no clear D. The CDR3 loop spans 13 amino acids. Trimming shortened V by 7 bases and J by 0 bases, and 7 bases separated the two germline ends. CDR3 nucleotides: TGTGCCAGCAATAAGTATAGCAATCAGCCCCAGCATTTT. As protein: CASNKYSNQPQHF.

A word on this clonotype: A much larger clone differs from this one at a single base, so this may be a read error. Without the conserved terminal phenylalanine or tryptophan, this CDR3 likely stems from a read error. This chain joins TRBV27 and TRBJ2-7; 10 bases align to TRBD2. CDR1 MNHEY and CDR2 SMNVEV come from the germline V gene (reference sequence). Trimming at V came to 2 bases and at J to 5 bases, leaving 3 bases not matched to a gene. CDR3 length: 14 amino acids. The CDR3 nucleotides read TGTGCCAGCAGTTTACTAGCGGGAGTCAACGAGCAGTACCTC. This translates into CASSLLAGVNEQYL.

This clonotype occurred a few times. V is TRBV2 and J is TRBJ2-3; 10 nucleotides line up with TRBD2. V trimming: 6 bases; J trimming: 6 bases; junction bases outside the gene matches: 9. The length of the CDR3 is 15 residues. The germline gives CDR1 SNHLY, CDR2 FYNNEI. CDR3 region: CASRALAGIEDTQYF. CDR3 sequence (DNA): TGTGCCAGCAGGGCACTAGCGGGAATCGAGGATACGCAGTATTTT.

To note about this clonotype: Relative to the germline gene, one junction end is altered; a read error may explain this. The chain couples TRBV7-2 to TRBJ2-7, with D maybe TRBD1 (5 bases). The CDR3 has 14 amino acids. Germline V gene sequence: CDR1 SGHTA, CDR2 FQGNSA. CDR3 residues: CASSLAQGSYERYF. The CDR3 coding sequence is TGTGCCAGCAGCTTGGCGCAGGGTTCTTACGAGCGGTACTTC.